Detailed here is one T cell receptor (beta chain). PCR amplification relied on 60 Vbeta primers (plus 13 Jbeta primers). The protocol was immunoSEQ multiplex PCR, while the TCRdb copy is restricted to in-frame clones and leaves out a portion. Here the sample spans about 90,000 clones, 76% being singletons. Germline V lookup: CDR1 SGHRS, CDR2 YFSETQ. The CDR3 is made up of 15 amino acids. This entry is derived from a study of cytomegalovirus exposure and HLA in healthy donors. The specimen sequenced was PBMCs. The rearrangement uses TRBV5-1 and TRBJ2-5, with TRBD2 identical over 9 bases. TRBJ2-7 explains the end of the DNA better; the J call may be wrong. This clonotype originated in a woman aged 55-70 years in good health and CMV-seropositive. The CDR3 loop reads CASSAATSGTYEQYF. The CDR3 DNA is TGCGCCAGCAGCGCAGCGACTAGCGGAACCTACGAGCAGTACTTC.